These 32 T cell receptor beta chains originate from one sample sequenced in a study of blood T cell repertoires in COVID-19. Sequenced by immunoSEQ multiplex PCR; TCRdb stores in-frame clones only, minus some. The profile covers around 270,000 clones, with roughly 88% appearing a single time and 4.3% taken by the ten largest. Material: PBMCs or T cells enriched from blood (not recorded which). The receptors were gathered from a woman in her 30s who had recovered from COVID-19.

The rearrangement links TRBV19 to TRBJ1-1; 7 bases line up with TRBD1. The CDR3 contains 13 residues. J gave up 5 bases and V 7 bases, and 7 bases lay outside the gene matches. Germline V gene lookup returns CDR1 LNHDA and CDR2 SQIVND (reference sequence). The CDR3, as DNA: TGTGCCAGTAAGGACAGGACCTTGACTGAAGCTTTCTTT. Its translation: CASKDRTLTEAFF. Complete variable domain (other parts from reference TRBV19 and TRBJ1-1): DGGITQSPKYLFRKEGQNVTLSCEQNLNHDAMYWYRQDPGQGLRLIYYSQIVNDFQKGDIAEGYSVSREKKESFPLTVTSAQKNPTAFYLCASKDRTLTEAFFGQGTRLTVV.

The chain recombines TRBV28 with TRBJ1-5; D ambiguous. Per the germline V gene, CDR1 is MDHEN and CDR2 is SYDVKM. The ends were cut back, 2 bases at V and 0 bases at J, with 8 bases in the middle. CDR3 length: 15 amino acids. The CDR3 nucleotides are TGTGCCAGCAGTTTAAGGGAGTATAGCAATCAGCCCCAGCATTTT. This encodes CASSLREYSNQPQHF.

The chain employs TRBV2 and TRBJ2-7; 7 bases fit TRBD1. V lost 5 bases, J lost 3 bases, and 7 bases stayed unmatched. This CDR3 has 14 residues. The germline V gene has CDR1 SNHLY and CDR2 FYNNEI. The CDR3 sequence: CASSRDRVFYEQYF. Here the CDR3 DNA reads TGTGCCAGCAGTCGCGACAGGGTTTTCTACGAGCAGTACTTC.

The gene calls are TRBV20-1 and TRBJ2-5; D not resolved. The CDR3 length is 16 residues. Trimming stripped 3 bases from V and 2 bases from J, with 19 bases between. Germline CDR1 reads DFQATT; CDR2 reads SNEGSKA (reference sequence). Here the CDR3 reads CSASHPADILQETQYF. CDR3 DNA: TGCAGTGCTAGTCATCCGGCAGACATCCTTCAAGAGACCCAGTACTTC.

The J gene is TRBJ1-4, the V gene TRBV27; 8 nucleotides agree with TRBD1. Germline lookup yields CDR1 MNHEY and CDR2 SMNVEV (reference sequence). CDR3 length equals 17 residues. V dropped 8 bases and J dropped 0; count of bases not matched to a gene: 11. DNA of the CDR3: TGTGCCAGCCGCAGACAGGGGTACTATGCAACTAATGAAAAACTGTTTTTT. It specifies CASRRQGYYATNEKLFF. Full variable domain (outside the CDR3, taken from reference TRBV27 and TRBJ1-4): EAQVTQNPRYLITVTGKKLTVTCSQNMNHEYMSWYRQDPGLGLRQIYYSMNVEVTDKGDVPEGYKVSRKEKRNFPLILESPSPNQTSLYFCASRRQGYYATNEKLFFGSGTQLSVL.

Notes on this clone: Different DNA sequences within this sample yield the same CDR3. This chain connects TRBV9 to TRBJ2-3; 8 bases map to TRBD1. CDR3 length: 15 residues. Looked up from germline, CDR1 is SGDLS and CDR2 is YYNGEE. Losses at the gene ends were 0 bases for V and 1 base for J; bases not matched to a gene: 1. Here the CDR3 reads CASSVGTGRTDTQYF. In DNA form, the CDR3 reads TGTGCCAGCAGCGTAGGGACAGGGCGCACAGATACGCAGTATTTT.

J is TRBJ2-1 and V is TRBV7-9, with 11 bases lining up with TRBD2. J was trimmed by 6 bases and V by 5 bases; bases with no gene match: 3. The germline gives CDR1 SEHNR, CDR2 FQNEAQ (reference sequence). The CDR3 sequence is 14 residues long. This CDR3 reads CASSLGLAVNEQFF. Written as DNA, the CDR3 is TGTGCCAGCAGCCTGGGACTAGCGGTCAATGAGCAGTTCTTC. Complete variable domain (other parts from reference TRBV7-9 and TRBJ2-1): DTGVSQNPRHKITKRGQNVTFRCDPISEHNRLYWYRQTLGQGPEFLTYFQNEAQLEKSRLLSDRFSAERPKGSFSTLEIQRTEQGDSAMYLCASSLGLAVNEQFFGPGTRLTVL.

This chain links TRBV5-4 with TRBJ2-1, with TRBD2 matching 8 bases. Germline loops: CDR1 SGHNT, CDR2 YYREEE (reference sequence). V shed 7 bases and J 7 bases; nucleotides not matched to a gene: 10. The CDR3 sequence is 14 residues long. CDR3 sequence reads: CASQTSVQGNEQFF. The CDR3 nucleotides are TGTGCCAGCCAGACTAGCGTCCAAGGAAATGAGCAGTTCTTC.

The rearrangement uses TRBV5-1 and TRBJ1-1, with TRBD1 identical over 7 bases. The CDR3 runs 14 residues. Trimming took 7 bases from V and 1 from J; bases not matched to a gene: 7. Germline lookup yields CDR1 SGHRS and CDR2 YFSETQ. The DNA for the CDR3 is TGCGCCAGCTCCCAGGGGACAGAGAACACTGAAGCTTTCTTT. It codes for CASSQGTENTEAFF.

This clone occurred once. The CDR3 sequence is CASSRAVGGSTDTQYF. CDR3 coding DNA: TGTGCCAGCAGTCGTGCGGTAGGCGGATCCACAGATACGCAGTATTTT. The V call is TRBV7-9, the J call TRBJ2-3; D uncertain. This CDR3 has 16 amino acids. Per the germline V gene, CDR1 is SEHNR and CDR2 is FQNEAQ (reference sequence). Trimming cost V 6 bases and J 2 bases, with 18 bases left between them.

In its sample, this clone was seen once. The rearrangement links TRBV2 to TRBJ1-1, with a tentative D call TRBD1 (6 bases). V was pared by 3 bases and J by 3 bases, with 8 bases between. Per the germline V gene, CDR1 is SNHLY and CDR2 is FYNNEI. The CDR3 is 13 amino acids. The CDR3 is CASSDQGYTEAFF. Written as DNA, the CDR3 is TGTGCCAGCAGTGACCAGGGGTACACTGAAGCTTTCTTT. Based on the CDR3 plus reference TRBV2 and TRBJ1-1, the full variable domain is EPEVTQTPSHQVTQMGQEVILRCVPISNHLYFYWYRQILGQKVEFLVSFYNNEISEKSEIFDDQFSVERPDGSNFTLKIRSTKLEDSAMYFCASSDQGYTEAFFGQGTRLTVV.

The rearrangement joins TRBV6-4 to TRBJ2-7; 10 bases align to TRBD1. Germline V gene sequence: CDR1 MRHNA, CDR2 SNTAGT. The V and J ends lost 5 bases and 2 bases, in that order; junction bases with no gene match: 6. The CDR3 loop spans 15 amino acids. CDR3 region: CASSPQTGGPYEQYF. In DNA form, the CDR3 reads TGTGCCAGCAGTCCTCAGACAGGGGGCCCCTACGAGCAGTACTTC.

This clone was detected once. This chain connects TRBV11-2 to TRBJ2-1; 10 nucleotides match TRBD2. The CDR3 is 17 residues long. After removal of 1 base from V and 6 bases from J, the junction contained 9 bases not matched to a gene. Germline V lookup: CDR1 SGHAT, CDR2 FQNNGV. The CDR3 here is CASSLANSGRKVNEQFF. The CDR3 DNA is TGTGCCAGCAGCTTAGCAAATAGCGGGAGGAAGGTCAATGAGCAGTTCTTC.

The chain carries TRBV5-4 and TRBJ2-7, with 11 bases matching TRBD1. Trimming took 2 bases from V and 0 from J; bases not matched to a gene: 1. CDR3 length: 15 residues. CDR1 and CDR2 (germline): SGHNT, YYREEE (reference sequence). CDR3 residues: CASSLGTGGSYEQYF. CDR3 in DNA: TGTGCCAGCAGCTTAGGGACAGGGGGCTCCTACGAGCAGTACTTC.

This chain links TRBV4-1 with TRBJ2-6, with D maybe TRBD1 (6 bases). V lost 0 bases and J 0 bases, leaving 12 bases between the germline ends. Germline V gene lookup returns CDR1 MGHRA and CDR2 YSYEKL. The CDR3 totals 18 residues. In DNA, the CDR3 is TGCGCCAGCAGCCAAGATGACAGGTCTTACTCTGGGGCCAACGTCCTGACTTTC. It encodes CASSQDDRSYSGANVLTF.

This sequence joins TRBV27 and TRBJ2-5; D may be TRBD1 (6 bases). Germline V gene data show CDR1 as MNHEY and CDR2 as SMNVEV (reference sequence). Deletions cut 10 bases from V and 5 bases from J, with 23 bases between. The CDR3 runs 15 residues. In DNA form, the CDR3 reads TGTGCCACCGGGATTAGTTGGGACAAGGCGGAGACCCAGTACTTC. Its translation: CATGISWDKAETQYF.

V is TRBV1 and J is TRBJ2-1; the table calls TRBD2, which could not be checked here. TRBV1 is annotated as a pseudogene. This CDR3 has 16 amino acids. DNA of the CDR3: TGCACCAGCAGCCAAGTAAAACTAGCGGGCCCCAATGAGCAGTTCTTC. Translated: CTSSQVKLAGPNEQFF.

CDR3 amino acids: CASSPVGLGAHEQYF. CDR3 in DNA: TGTGCCAGCAGCCCCGTAGGGTTGGGGGCCCACGAGCAGTACTTC. This chain connects TRBV6-6 to TRBJ2-7, with D perhaps TRBD1 (6 bases). Trimming removed 6 bases at V and 5 bases at J, with 20 bases between. Germline V gives CDR1 MNHNY, CDR2 SVGAGI (reference sequence). The CDR3 is 15 amino acids.

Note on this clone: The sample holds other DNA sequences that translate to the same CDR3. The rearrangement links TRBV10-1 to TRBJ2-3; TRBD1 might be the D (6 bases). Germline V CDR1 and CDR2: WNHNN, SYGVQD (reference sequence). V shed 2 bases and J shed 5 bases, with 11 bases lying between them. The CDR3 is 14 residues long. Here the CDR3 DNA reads TGCGCCAGCAGTGAGGAGGGGGTGGGAGATACGCAGTATTTT. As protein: CASSEEGVGDTQYF.

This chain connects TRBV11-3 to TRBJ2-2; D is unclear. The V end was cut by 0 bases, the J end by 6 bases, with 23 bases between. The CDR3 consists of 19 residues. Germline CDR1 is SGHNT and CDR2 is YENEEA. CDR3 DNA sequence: TGTGCCAGCAGCTTAGATTCCGGGTGGAACCCGGCGGCGGCCGGGGAGCTGTTTTTT. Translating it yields CASSLDSGWNPAAAGELFF. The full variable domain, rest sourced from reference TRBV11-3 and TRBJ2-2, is EAGVVQSPRYKIIEKKQPVAFWCNPISGHNTLYWYLQNLGQGPELLIRYENEEAVDDSQLPKDRFSAERLKGVDSTLKIQPAELGDSAVYLCASSLDSGWNPAAAGELFFGEGSRLTVL.

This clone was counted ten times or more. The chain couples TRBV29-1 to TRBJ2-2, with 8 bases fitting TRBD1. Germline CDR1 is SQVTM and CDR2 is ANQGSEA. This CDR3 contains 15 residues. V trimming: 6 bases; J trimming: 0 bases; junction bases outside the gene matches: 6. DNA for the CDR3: TGCAGCGTCGACACGACAGGGGCGAACACCGGGGAGCTGTTTTTT. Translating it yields CSVDTTGANTGELFF.

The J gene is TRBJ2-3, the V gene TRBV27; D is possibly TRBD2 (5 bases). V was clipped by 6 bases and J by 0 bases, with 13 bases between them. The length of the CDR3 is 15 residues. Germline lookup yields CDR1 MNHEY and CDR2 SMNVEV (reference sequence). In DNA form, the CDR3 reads TGTGCCAGCAGCCGGGAACTACCCAGCACAGATACGCAGTATTTT. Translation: CASSRELPSTDTQYF.

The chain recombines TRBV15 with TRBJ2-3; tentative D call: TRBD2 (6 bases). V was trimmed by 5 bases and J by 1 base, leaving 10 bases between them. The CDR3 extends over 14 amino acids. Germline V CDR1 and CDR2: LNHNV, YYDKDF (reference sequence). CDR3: CATSRGEGTDTQYF. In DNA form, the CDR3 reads TGTGCCACCAGCCGCGGGGAGGGCACAGATACGCAGTATTTT.

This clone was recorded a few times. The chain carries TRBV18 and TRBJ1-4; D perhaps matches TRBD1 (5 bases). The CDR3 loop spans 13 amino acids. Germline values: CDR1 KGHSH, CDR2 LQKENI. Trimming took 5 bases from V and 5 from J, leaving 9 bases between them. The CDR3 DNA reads TGTGCCAGCTCAGCAGGGAGGAATGAAAAACTGTTTTTT. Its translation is CASSAGRNEKLFF. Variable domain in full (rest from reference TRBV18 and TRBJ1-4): NAGVMQNPRHLVRRRGQEARLRCSPMKGHSHVYWYRQLPEEGLKFMVYLQKENIIDESGMPKERFSAEFPKEGPSILRIQQVVRGDSAAYFCASSAGRNEKLFFGSGTQLSVL.

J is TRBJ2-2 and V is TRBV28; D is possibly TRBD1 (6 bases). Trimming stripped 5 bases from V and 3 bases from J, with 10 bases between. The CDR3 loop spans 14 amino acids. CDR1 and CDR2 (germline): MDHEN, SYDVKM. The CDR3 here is CASSKTGYTGELFF. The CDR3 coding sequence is TGTGCCAGCAGTAAAACAGGGTACACCGGGGAGCTGTTTTTT.

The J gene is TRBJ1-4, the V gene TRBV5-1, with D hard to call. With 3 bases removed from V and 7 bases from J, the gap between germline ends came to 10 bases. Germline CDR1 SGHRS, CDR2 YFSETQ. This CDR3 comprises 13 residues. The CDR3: CASSSRLGEKLFF. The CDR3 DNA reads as TGCGCCAGCAGCTCGAGGTTGGGTGAAAAACTGTTTTTT. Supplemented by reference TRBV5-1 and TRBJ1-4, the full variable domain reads KAGVTQTPRYLIKTRGQQVTLSCSPISGHRSVSWYQQTPGQGLQFLFEYFSETQRNKGNFPGRFSGRQFSNSRSEMNVSTLELGDSALYLCASSSRLGEKLFFGSGTQLSVL.

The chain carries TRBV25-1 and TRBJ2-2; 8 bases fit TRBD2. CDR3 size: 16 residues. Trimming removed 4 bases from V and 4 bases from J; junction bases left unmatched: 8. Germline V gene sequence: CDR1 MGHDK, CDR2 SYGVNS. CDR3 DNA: TGTGCCAGCAGTGGAGACGGGGGGGGCTCCACCGGGGAGCTGTTTTTT. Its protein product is CASSGDGGGSTGELFF.

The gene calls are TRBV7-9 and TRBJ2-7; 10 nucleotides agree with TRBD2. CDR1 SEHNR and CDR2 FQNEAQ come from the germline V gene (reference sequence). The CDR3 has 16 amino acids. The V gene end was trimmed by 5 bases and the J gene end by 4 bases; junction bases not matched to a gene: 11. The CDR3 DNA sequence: TGTGCCAGCAGCCAATACTCACTAGCGGGGTCTTACGAGCAGTACTTC. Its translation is CASSQYSLAGSYEQYF.

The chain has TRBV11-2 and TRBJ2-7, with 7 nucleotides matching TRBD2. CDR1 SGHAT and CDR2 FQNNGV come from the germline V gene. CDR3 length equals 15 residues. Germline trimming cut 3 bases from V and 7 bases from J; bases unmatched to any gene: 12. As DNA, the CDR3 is TGTGCCAGCAGCTTCGGGCTAGCGGACGCTAGTGAGCAGTACTTC. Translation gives CASSFGLADASEQYF.

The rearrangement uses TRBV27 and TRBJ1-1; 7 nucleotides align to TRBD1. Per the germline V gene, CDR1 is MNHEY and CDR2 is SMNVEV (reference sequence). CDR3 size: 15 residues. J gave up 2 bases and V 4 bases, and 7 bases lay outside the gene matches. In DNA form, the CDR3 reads TGTGCCAGCAGTTCCCCGGGACAGCCTAACACTGAAGCTTTCTTT. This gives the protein CASSSPGQPNTEAFF.

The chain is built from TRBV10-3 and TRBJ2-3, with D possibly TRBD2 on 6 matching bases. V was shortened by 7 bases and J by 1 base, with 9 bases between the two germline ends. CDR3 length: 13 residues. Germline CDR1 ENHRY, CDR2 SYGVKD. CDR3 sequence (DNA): TGTGCCATCACGTCTAGCGGCACAGATACGCAGTATTTT. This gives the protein CAITSSGTDTQYF.

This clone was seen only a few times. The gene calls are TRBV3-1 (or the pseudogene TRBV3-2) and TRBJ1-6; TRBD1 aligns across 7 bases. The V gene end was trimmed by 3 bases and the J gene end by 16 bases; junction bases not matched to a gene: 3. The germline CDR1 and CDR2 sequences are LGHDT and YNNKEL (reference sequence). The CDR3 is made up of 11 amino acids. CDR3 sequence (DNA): TGTGCCAGCAGCCACAGGGGGTATCTCCACTTT. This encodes CASSHRGYLHF.